The rows below give T cell receptor beta chains drawn from one sample of a study of T cell responses to AZD1222 COVID-19 vaccine. Sequencing used immunoSEQ multiplex PCR; TCRdb keeps in-frame clones, though not all of them. The data contain 100,000 to 150,000 clones, about nine tenths of them singletons. The material was peripheral blood, obtained on day 0 of AZD1222 vaccination. Receptor source: an adult in good health. CDR3s include the opening cysteine and the closing phenylalanine or tryptophan. Each record gives: J gene, V gene, clone size, D gene, CDR3 protein, CDR3 DNA. A D gene is named only where the DNA matches it firmly. Only some rows state a clone size, as once, few, many or a class for expanded clones.

j_gene: TRBJ1-3; v_gene: TRBV19; abundance: once; d_gene: .; CDR3aa: CASSTKGNTIYF; CDR3nt: TGTGCCAGTAGCACTAAGGGAAACACCATATATTTT
j_gene: TRBJ2-7; v_gene: TRBV4-1; abundance: .; d_gene: .; CDR3aa: CASSQVRDFYEQYF; CDR3nt: TGCGCCAGCAGCCAAGTTCGCGACTTCTACGAGCAGTACTTC
j_gene: TRBJ1-2; v_gene: TRBV5-6; abundance: .; d_gene: TRBD1; CDR3aa: CASSLDGTGLYGYTF; CDR3nt: TGTGCCAGCAGCTTGGACGGGACAGGGTTATATGGCTACACCTTC
j_gene: TRBJ1-5; v_gene: TRBV28; abundance: .; d_gene: TRBD1; CDR3aa: CASGDAGGGNQPQHF; CDR3nt: TGTGCCAGCGGAGATGCAGGGGGAGGGAATCAGCCCCAGCATTTT
j_gene: TRBJ1-1; v_gene: TRBV7-9; abundance: .; d_gene: .; CDR3aa: CASSFGVRANTEAFF; CDR3nt: TGTGCCAGCAGCTTCGGGGTAAGAGCGAACACTGAAGCTTTCTTT
j_gene: TRBJ1-2; v_gene: TRBV5-6; abundance: .; d_gene: .; CDR3aa: CASMGEIGGYTF; CDR3nt: TGTGCCAGCATGGGGGAGATCGGTGGCTACACCTTC
j_gene: TRBJ2-1; v_gene: TRBV5-6; abundance: .; d_gene: TRBD1; CDR3aa: CASSAGTGLYNEQFF; CDR3nt: TGTGCCAGCAGCGCCGGGACAGGGCTTTACAATGAGCAGTTCTTC
j_gene: TRBJ1-1; v_gene: TRBV25-1; abundance: .; d_gene: .; CDR3aa: CASSERGVAFF; CDR3nt: TGTGCCAGCAGTGAAAGGGGCGTGGCTTTCTTT
j_gene: TRBJ2-6; v_gene: TRBV9; abundance: once; d_gene: TRBD1; CDR3aa: CASSVAQSRGSGANVLTF; CDR3nt: TGTGCCAGCAGCGTAGCTCAGAGCAGGGGGTCTGGGGCCAACGTCCTGACTTTC
j_gene: TRBJ2-2; v_gene: TRBV28; abundance: .; d_gene: .; CDR3aa: CATLDSRTGELFF; CDR3nt: TGTGCCACTCTAGACAGCCGCACCGGGGAGCTGTTTTTT
j_gene: TRBJ1-1; v_gene: TRBV19; abundance: .; d_gene: TRBD1; CDR3aa: CASRQTGAYTEAFF; CDR3nt: TGTGCCAGTAGGCAGACAGGGGCTTACACTGAAGCTTTCTTT
j_gene: TRBJ2-2; v_gene: TRBV4-3; abundance: .; d_gene: .; CDR3aa: CASSQDREELFGELFF; CDR3nt: TGCGCCAGCAGCCAAGATAGGGAAGAGCTGTTTGGGGAGCTGTTTTTT
j_gene: TRBJ2-1; v_gene: TRBV11-1; abundance: .; d_gene: .; CDR3aa: CASSLANNEQFF; CDR3nt: TGTGCCAGCAGCCTAGCGAACAATGAGCAGTTCTTC
j_gene: TRBJ1-2; v_gene: TRBV9; abundance: .; d_gene: TRBD1; CDR3aa: CASSVARGQGPSYGYTF; CDR3nt: TGTGCCAGCAGCGTAGCTAGAGGACAGGGGCCAAGCTATGGCTACACCTTC
j_gene: TRBJ1-5; v_gene: TRBV3-1/TRBV3-2; abundance: .; d_gene: TRBD1; CDR3aa: CASSPLPGTDSNQPQHF; CDR3nt: TGTGCCAGCAGCCCACTACCAGGGACAGATTCCAATCAGCCCCAGCATTTT
j_gene: TRBJ1-2; v_gene: TRBV6-5; abundance: .; d_gene: .; CDR3aa: CASSYSAGYHYGYTF; CDR3nt: TGTGCCAGCAGTTACTCAGCAGGATACCACTATGGCTACACCTTC
j_gene: TRBJ1-4; v_gene: TRBV11-2; abundance: .; d_gene: .; CDR3aa: CASSSDRWEKLFF; CDR3nt: TGTGCCAGCAGCTCGGACAGATGGGAAAAACTGTTTTTT
j_gene: TRBJ1-1; v_gene: TRBV4-3; abundance: .; d_gene: .; CDR3aa: CASSPAAAKTEAFF; CDR3nt: TGCGCCAGCAGCCCAGCAGCCGCGAAGACTGAAGCTTTCTTT
j_gene: TRBJ2-2; v_gene: TRBV18; abundance: .; d_gene: TRBD2; CDR3aa: CASSPRGLAGGPNTGELFF; CDR3nt: TGTGCCAGCTCACCACGGGGACTAGCGGGGGGCCCGAACACCGGGGAGCTGTTTTTT
j_gene: TRBJ2-7; v_gene: TRBV4-2; abundance: .; d_gene: TRBD2; CDR3aa: CASSQEKSKAGGAYEQYF; CDR3nt: TGTGCCAGCAGCCAAGAAAAAAGTAAAGCGGGGGGCGCCTACGAGCAGTACTTC
j_gene: TRBJ1-5; v_gene: TRBV19; abundance: few; d_gene: .; CDR3aa: CASQLDRYRQPQHF; CDR3nt: TGTGCCAGCCAGTTAGACAGGTATCGTCAGCCCCAGCATTTT
j_gene: TRBJ1-3; v_gene: TRBV14; abundance: .; d_gene: .; CDR3aa: CASSQARGPGNTIYF; CDR3nt: TGTGCCAGCAGCCAAGCACGGGGCCCTGGAAACACCATATATTTT
j_gene: TRBJ2-5; v_gene: TRBV6-6; abundance: few; d_gene: TRBD2; CDR3aa: CASSYGGGETQYF; CDR3nt: TGTGCCAGCAGTTACGGCGGGGGAGAGACCCAGTACTTC
j_gene: TRBJ1-6; v_gene: TRBV27; abundance: .; d_gene: TRBD1; CDR3aa: CASSSGTGSLRNSPLHF; CDR3nt: TGTGCCAGCAGTTCTGGGACAGGGTCTTTAAGGAATTCACCCCTCCACTTT
j_gene: TRBJ2-1; v_gene: TRBV7-9; abundance: .; d_gene: .; CDR3aa: CASSFGRSSYNEQFF; CDR3nt: TGTGCCAGCAGCTTTGGGCGCAGCTCCTACAATGAGCAGTTCTTC
j_gene: TRBJ1-2; v_gene: TRBV5-6; abundance: once; d_gene: .; CDR3aa: CASSLNGYGYTF; CDR3nt: TGTGCCAGCAGCTTGAACGGGTATGGCTACACCTTC
j_gene: TRBJ1-5; v_gene: TRBV2; abundance: .; d_gene: TRBD1; CDR3aa: CASSATGASNQPQHF; CDR3nt: TGTGCCAGCAGCGCCACAGGGGCCAGCAATCAGCCCCAGCATTTT
j_gene: TRBJ1-3; v_gene: TRBV7-9; abundance: .; d_gene: .; CDR3aa: CASSPKTSPGNTIYF; CDR3nt: TGTGCCAGCAGCCCCAAAACATCACCTGGAAACACCATATATTTT
j_gene: TRBJ1-4; v_gene: TRBV19; abundance: .; d_gene: TRBD1; CDR3aa: CASSAWTGGDEKLFF; CDR3nt: TGTGCCAGTAGTGCCTGGACAGGGGGCGATGAAAAACTGTTTTTT
j_gene: TRBJ2-5; v_gene: TRBV24-1; abundance: .; d_gene: TRBD1; CDR3aa: CATSDLTTGTETQYF; CDR3nt: TGTGCCACCAGTGACCTGACGACAGGGACCGAGACCCAGTACTTC
j_gene: TRBJ2-7; v_gene: TRBV27; abundance: .; d_gene: TRBD1; CDR3aa: CASSFGQGYEQYF; CDR3nt: TGTGCCAGCAGTTTCGGACAGGGCTACGAGCAGTACTTC
j_gene: TRBJ2-1; v_gene: TRBV18; abundance: .; d_gene: .; CDR3aa: CASSPQGQRREQFF; CDR3nt: TGTGCCAGCTCACCACAAGGTCAACGGCGTGAGCAGTTCTTC
j_gene: TRBJ1-1; v_gene: TRBV10-1; abundance: .; d_gene: TRBD1; CDR3aa: CASSAGQGGEAFF; CDR3nt: TGCGCCAGCAGTGCCGGACAGGGCGGAGAGGCTTTCTTT
j_gene: TRBJ1-1; v_gene: TRBV9; abundance: .; d_gene: TRBD1; CDR3aa: CASSVGSGTAAFF; CDR3nt: TGTGCCAGCAGCGTAGGGTCAGGGACAGCAGCTTTCTTT
j_gene: TRBJ1-1; v_gene: TRBV6-6; abundance: once; d_gene: .; CDR3aa: CASSYREQWGTEAFF; CDR3nt: TGTGCCAGCAGTTACCGGGAACAATGGGGCACTGAAGCTTTCTTT